These 26 T cell receptor beta chains were sequenced from one sample in a study of human versus mouse CDR3 diversity and MHC coevolution. Clones were read by immunoSEQ multiplex PCR, and TCRdb kept only the in-frame ones, dropping some. The table lists about 83,000 clones, 85% to 95% of them singletons. Sequencing was performed on naive CD4+ T cells from blood. This sample's subset: CD45RO-negative CD62L-positive naive CD4 T cells. The source is a person aged 25 to 75 in good health.

The chain joins TRBV30 to TRBJ1-2, with 7 nucleotides matching TRBD1. There are 14 residues in the CDR3. Germline V gives CDR1 GTSNPN, CDR2 SVGIG (reference sequence). The ends lost 4 bases at V and 0 bases at J; junction bases unmatched: 5. The CDR3 sequence is CAWTGTVPNYGYTF. The DNA of the CDR3 is TGTGCCTGGACGGGGACAGTGCCTAACTATGGCTACACCTTC.

The chain joins TRBV10-3 to TRBJ1-2; no firm D call. The V end was cut by 0 bases, the J end by 4 bases, with 9 bases between. The CDR3 has 14 amino acids. Germline values: CDR1 ENHRY, CDR2 SYGVKD. The CDR3 here is CAISESGQAYGYTF. The CDR3 coding sequence is TGTGCCATCAGTGAGTCGGGCCAGGCCTATGGCTACACCTTC.

The V gene is TRBV5-1, the J gene TRBJ2-5, with 10 bases lining up with TRBD2. V shed 1 base, J shed 2 bases, and the junction held 2 bases outside the gene matches. This CDR3 is 15 amino acids long. Germline assignment: CDR1 SGHRS and CDR2 YFSETQ. CDR3 sequence reads: CASSLIAGGQETQYF. The CDR3 region has the DNA TGCGCCAGCAGCTTGATAGCGGGGGGTCAAGAGACCCAGTACTTC. The whole variable domain, filled in from reference TRBV5-1 and TRBJ2-5, reads KAGVTQTPRYLIKTRGQQVTLSCSPISGHRSVSWYQQTPGQGLQFLFEYFSETQRNKGNFPGRFSGRQFSNSRSEMNVSTLELGDSALYLCASSLIAGGQETQYFGPGTRLLVL.

The genes are TRBV6-6 and TRBJ2-5; 8 bases are a match to TRBD2. V dropped 6 bases and J dropped 5; count of bases not matched to a gene: 11. From germline, CDR1 is MNHNY and CDR2 SVGAGI (reference sequence). The CDR3 totals 15 residues. CDR3 sequence: CASSHGLAGGETQYF. CDR3 coding DNA: TGTGCCAGCAGCCACGGGCTAGCGGGTGGGGAGACCCAGTACTTC.

The chain couples TRBV19 to TRBJ2-3; D uncertain. The V end was cut by 4 bases, the J end by 0 bases, with 2 bases between. The CDR3 sequence is 12 residues long. From germline, CDR1 is LNHDA and CDR2 SQIVND (reference sequence). CDR3 residues: CASSTSTDTQYF. DNA of the CDR3: TGTGCCAGTAGTACGAGCACAGATACGCAGTATTTT.

The J gene is TRBJ2-7, the V gene TRBV5-1, with D possibly TRBD1 on 5 matching bases. Germline CDR1 SGHRS, CDR2 YFSETQ. Trimming removed 4 bases from V and 2 bases from J, with 10 bases in between. This CDR3 has 13 residues. The CDR3 here is CASSGAAAYEQYF. Here the CDR3 DNA reads TGCGCCAGCAGCGGGGCAGCCGCCTACGAGCAGTACTTC.

The chain carries TRBV2 and TRBJ2-1; 8 bases are a match to TRBD2. V was pared by 6 bases and J by 7 bases, with 5 bases of the junction left unmatched. Germline CDR1 SNHLY, CDR2 FYNNEI. The CDR3 length is 13 residues. CDR3 bases: TGTGCCAGCAGCCGGGAGGGCCAAAATGAGCAGTTCTTC. This gives the protein CASSREGQNEQFF.

In this sample, this clone turned up a few times. V usage is TRBV14 and J usage is TRBJ1-4; TRBD1 agrees at 10 bases. Germline V gene data show CDR1 as SGHDN and CDR2 as FVKESK. The CDR3 consists of 15 residues. Germline trimming cut 6 bases from V and 5 bases from J; bases unmatched to any gene: 6. CDR3 protein: CASRRQGAANEKLFF. The DNA for the CDR3 is TGTGCCAGCAGAAGACAGGGGGCTGCGAATGAAAAACTGTTTTTT. The full variable domain, completed using reference TRBV14 and TRBJ1-4, is EAGVTQFPSHSVIEKGQTVTLRCDPISGHDNLYWYRRVMGKEIKFLLHFVKESKQDESGMPNNRFLAERTGGTYSTLKVQPAELEDSGVYFCASRRQGAANEKLFFGSGTQLSVL.

The chain joins TRBV2 to TRBJ1-2, with D possibly matching TRBD1 (6 bases). V lost 7 bases and J 4 bases, leaving 13 bases between the germline ends. The CDR3 covers 13 residues. Germline lookup yields CDR1 SNHLY and CDR2 FYNNEI. The chain's CDR3 is CASTSTGGYGYTF. CDR3 DNA: TGTGCCAGCACCTCGACAGGCGGCTATGGCTACACCTTC.

The chain joins TRBV4-1 to TRBJ2-1; 11 bases are shared with TRBD2. Germline assignment: CDR1 MGHRA and CDR2 YSYEKL. This CDR3 spans 15 amino acids. The V segment lost 3 bases and the J segment 5 bases; nucleotides outside the gene matches: 3. The CDR3: CASSQGTSGDNEQFF. CDR3 coding DNA: TGCGCCAGCAGCCAGGGGACTAGCGGAGACAATGAGCAGTTCTTC.

This clone has a single count. The CDR3 DNA follows: TGTGCCTGGAGTATTAGTAAAAACTATGGCTACACCTTC. Translating gives CAWSISKNYGYTF. This chain uses TRBV30 with TRBJ1-2, with D hard to call. The V end lost 2 bases, the J end lost 2 bases, and 9 bases lay between the germline ends. The CDR3 is made up of 13 amino acids. Germline-derived CDR1 and CDR2 are GTSNPN and SVGIG (reference sequence).

This sequence joins TRBV6-1 and TRBJ1-6; the D gene is possibly TRBD1 (6 bases). The CDR3 has 15 residues. The V end lost 3 bases, the J end lost 5 bases, and 11 bases lay between the germline ends. Germline V gene data show CDR1 as MNHNS and CDR2 as SASEGT. DNA for the CDR3: TGTGCCAGCAGTGATCAGACAGGAGATAATTCACCCCTCCACTTT. It encodes CASSDQTGDNSPLHF.

The V gene is TRBV6-6, the J gene TRBJ2-2; TRBD2 might be the D (6 bases). The CDR3 is 15 amino acids. In germline, CDR1 is MNHNY, CDR2 SVGAGI (reference sequence). The V gene lost 5 bases and the J gene lost 4 bases, with 14 bases spanning the gap. CDR3 amino acids: CASSQPGGFTGELFF. CDR3 nucleotide sequence: TGTGCCAGCAGTCAACCTGGGGGGTTCACCGGGGAGCTGTTTTTT.

Turning to this clone: At one end, the junction sequence differs from germline, possibly due to a read error. The chain links TRBV28 to TRBJ1-2, with no clear D. Germline CDR1 reads MDHEN; CDR2 reads SYDVKM. The CDR3 runs to 12 residues. In DNA form, the CDR3 reads TGTGCCAGCAGTTTATACCCCCCCCCGGGGTCCTTC. It encodes CASSLYPPPGSF.

The rearrangement uses TRBV2 and TRBJ2-3; 12 bases are a match to TRBD2. Looked up from germline, CDR1 is SNHLY and CDR2 is FYNNEI. J lost 11 bases, V lost 4 bases, and 10 bases had no gene match. The CDR3 extends over 15 amino acids. The CDR3 reads CASSGASGRAQGQYF. CDR3 nucleotides: TGTGCCAGCAGTGGAGCTAGCGGGAGGGCCCAAGGGCAGTATTTT.

J is TRBJ1-3 and V is TRBV4-1; D gene uncertain. Germline CDR1 MGHRA, CDR2 YSYEKL. Trimming stripped 4 bases from V and 0 bases from J, with 16 bases between. This CDR3 has 17 amino acids. The CDR3 bases are TGCGCCAGCAGCCCTAATCCTATTGACACCTCTGGAAACACCATATATTTT. This translates into CASSPNPIDTSGNTIYF.

The chain combines TRBV5-1 with TRBJ2-7; no firm D call. Trimming pared 0 bases from V and 2 bases from J, leaving 9 bases between. Germline V gives CDR1 SGHRS, CDR2 YFSETQ. The CDR3 length is 14 residues. CDR3 loop: CASSLGSATYEQYF. The CDR3 bases are TGCGCCAGCAGCTTGGGATCTGCTACCTACGAGCAGTACTTC.

The CDR3 region is CASSELAGGGEQFF. The CDR3 DNA sequence: TGTGCCAGCAGTGAACTAGCGGGAGGCGGTGAGCAGTTCTTC. This chain connects TRBV2 to TRBJ2-1, with 11 positions matching TRBD2. V lost 2 bases and J lost 9; bases outside the gene matches: 3. The CDR3 length is 14 residues. Germline V gene sequence: CDR1 SNHLY, CDR2 FYNNEI.

CDR3 amino acids: CASSRISSYNSPLHF. The CDR3 DNA reads TGTGCCAGCAGCCGCATTAGCTCCTATAATTCACCCCTCCACTTT. The chain is built from TRBV7-8 and TRBJ1-6; unclear D gene. CDR1 is SGHVS, CDR2 FQNEAQ, per germline. This CDR3 comprises 15 residues. The V gene lost 5 bases and the J gene lost 0 bases, with 8 bases spanning the gap. The entire variable domain, with the rest obtained from reference TRBV7-8 and TRBJ1-6, is as follows: GAGVSQSPRYKVAKRGQDVALRCDPISGHVSLFWYQQALGQGPEFLTYFQNEAQLDKSGLPSDRFFAERPEGSVSTLKIQRTQQEDSAVYLCASSRISSYNSPLHFGNGTRLTVT.

The chain carries TRBV29-1 and TRBJ2-6, with D perhaps matching TRBD1 (6 bases). Germline V gene lookup returns CDR1 SQVTM and CDR2 ANQGSEA. This CDR3 is built from 16 residues. The V gene lost 4 bases and the J gene lost 0 bases, with 13 bases spanning the gap. The CDR3 DNA reads as TGCAGCGTTGTCACAGGGCTCGACTCTGGGGCCAACGTCCTGACTTTC. Translated, it gives CSVVTGLDSGANVLTF.

The chain recombines TRBV29-1 with TRBJ2-2, with D perhaps matching TRBD1 (5 bases). Germline V lookup: CDR1 SQVTM, CDR2 ANQGSEA. This CDR3 is built from 16 residues. Trimming left V 2 bases short and J 0 bases short, with 13 bases between. The CDR3 nucleotides read TGCAGCGTTGAAACAGGACGGAAAACGAACACCGGGGAGCTGTTTTTT. This codes for CSVETGRKTNTGELFF.

Points on this clone: This sample includes further DNA sequences coding for the same CDR3. The V call is TRBV18, the J call TRBJ2-7; 9 bases line up with TRBD1. The V gene's germline CDR1 is KGHSH and CDR2 LQKENI. V trimming: 3 bases; J trimming: 2 bases; junction bases outside the gene matches: 2. CDR3 length: 14 amino acids. DNA of the CDR3: TGTGCCAGCTCACCGGGGACAGGGACCTACGAGCAGTACTTC. Its translation: CASSPGTGTYEQYF.

The V and J genes are TRBV7-9 and TRBJ2-3; 9 bases are shared with TRBD2. Trimming took 5 bases from V and 0 from J; bases not matched to a gene: 9. CDR1 and CDR2 from the germline V gene are SEHNR and FQNEAQ (reference sequence). CDR3 length: 17 residues. The CDR3 sequence: CASSRRRLAGSTDTQYF. The CDR3, as DNA: TGTGCCAGCAGCCGTAGGAGGCTAGCGGGGAGCACAGATACGCAGTATTTT. Filled out from reference TRBV7-9 and TRBJ2-3, the complete variable domain reads DTGVSQNPRHKITKRGQNVTFRCDPISEHNRLYWYRQTLGQGPEFLTYFQNEAQLEKSRLLSDRFSAERPKGSFSTLEIQRTEQGDSAMYLCASSRRRLAGSTDTQYFGPGTRLTVL.

This chain connects TRBV10-1 to TRBJ2-7; TRBD2 agrees at 7 bases. This CDR3 is built from 14 residues. Germline V CDR1 and CDR2: WNHNN, SYGVQD (reference sequence). J gave up 0 bases and V 4 bases, and 3 bases lay outside the gene matches. CDR3 bases: TGCGCCAGCAGTGCCGGGGGGAGCTCCTACGAGCAGTACTTC. It encodes CASSAGGSSYEQYF.

CDR3 sequence reads: CASTRTGPLDEQYF. CDR3 in DNA: TGTGCCAGCACCCGGACAGGGCCTTTGGACGAGCAGTACTTC. The V call is TRBV6-5, the J call TRBJ2-7, with 8 bases that match TRBD1. V shed 7 bases and J 5 bases; nucleotides not matched to a gene: 10. This CDR3 comprises 14 residues. CDR1 and CDR2 (germline): MNHEY, SVGAGI.

The V gene is TRBV7-9, the J gene TRBJ1-1; perhaps TRBD1 as D (5 bases). The CDR3 covers 13 residues. Trimming removed 5 bases from V and 5 bases from J, with 12 bases in between. CDR1 is SEHNR and CDR2 is FQNEAQ in the germline V gene (reference sequence). The CDR3 sequence: CASSGRVWTEAFF. DNA for the CDR3: TGTGCCAGCAGCGGCAGGGTATGGACTGAAGCTTTCTTT.